The source of this T cell receptor beta chain is a study of CD8 T cells in Susac syndrome. The study sequenced TCR beta in blood CD8+ and CD4+ T cells. The patients who served as multiple sclerosis controls were treatment-naive and had stable or active relapsing-remitting disease that fulfilled the revised McDonald criteria. The TEMRA cells underwent FACS enrichment, while the CD8+ and CD4+ T cells underwent negative isolation. CDR1 and CDR2 from the germline V gene are SEHNR and FQNEAQ (reference sequence). This CDR3 region has 18 residues. Trimming removed 1 base from V and 6 bases from J; junction bases left unmatched: 16. Reverse transcription used about 0.45 to 1 ug RNA and random hexamers. An immunoSEQ multiplex PCR amplified TCR beta CDR3 over 54 Vbeta and 13 Jbeta. TCRdb redid the calling of the immunoSEQ multiplex PCR reads with MiXCR, one entry per CDR3 protein. The repertoire holds hundreds of thousands of distinct CDR3 sequences, with 75% to 90% as singletons.

Sequencing was done on a sample of CD8+ T cells from PBMCs. J is TRBJ1-1 and V is TRBV7-9; 8 bases line up with TRBD1. The clonotype was recovered from a human donor with multiple sclerosis. Here the CDR3 DNA reads TGTGCCAGCAGCTTAGGCGCCGTGTGGCAGGGGGCTCCCCCTGAAGCTTTCTTT. Translation gives CASSLGAVWQGAPPEAFF. Full variable domain (outside the CDR3, taken from reference TRBV7-9 and TRBJ1-1): DTGVSQNPRHKITKRGQNVTFRCDPISEHNRLYWYRQTLGQGPEFLTYFQNEAQLEKSRLLSDRFSAERPKGSFSTLEIQRTEQGDSAMYLCASSLGAVWQGAPPEAFFGQGTRLTVV.